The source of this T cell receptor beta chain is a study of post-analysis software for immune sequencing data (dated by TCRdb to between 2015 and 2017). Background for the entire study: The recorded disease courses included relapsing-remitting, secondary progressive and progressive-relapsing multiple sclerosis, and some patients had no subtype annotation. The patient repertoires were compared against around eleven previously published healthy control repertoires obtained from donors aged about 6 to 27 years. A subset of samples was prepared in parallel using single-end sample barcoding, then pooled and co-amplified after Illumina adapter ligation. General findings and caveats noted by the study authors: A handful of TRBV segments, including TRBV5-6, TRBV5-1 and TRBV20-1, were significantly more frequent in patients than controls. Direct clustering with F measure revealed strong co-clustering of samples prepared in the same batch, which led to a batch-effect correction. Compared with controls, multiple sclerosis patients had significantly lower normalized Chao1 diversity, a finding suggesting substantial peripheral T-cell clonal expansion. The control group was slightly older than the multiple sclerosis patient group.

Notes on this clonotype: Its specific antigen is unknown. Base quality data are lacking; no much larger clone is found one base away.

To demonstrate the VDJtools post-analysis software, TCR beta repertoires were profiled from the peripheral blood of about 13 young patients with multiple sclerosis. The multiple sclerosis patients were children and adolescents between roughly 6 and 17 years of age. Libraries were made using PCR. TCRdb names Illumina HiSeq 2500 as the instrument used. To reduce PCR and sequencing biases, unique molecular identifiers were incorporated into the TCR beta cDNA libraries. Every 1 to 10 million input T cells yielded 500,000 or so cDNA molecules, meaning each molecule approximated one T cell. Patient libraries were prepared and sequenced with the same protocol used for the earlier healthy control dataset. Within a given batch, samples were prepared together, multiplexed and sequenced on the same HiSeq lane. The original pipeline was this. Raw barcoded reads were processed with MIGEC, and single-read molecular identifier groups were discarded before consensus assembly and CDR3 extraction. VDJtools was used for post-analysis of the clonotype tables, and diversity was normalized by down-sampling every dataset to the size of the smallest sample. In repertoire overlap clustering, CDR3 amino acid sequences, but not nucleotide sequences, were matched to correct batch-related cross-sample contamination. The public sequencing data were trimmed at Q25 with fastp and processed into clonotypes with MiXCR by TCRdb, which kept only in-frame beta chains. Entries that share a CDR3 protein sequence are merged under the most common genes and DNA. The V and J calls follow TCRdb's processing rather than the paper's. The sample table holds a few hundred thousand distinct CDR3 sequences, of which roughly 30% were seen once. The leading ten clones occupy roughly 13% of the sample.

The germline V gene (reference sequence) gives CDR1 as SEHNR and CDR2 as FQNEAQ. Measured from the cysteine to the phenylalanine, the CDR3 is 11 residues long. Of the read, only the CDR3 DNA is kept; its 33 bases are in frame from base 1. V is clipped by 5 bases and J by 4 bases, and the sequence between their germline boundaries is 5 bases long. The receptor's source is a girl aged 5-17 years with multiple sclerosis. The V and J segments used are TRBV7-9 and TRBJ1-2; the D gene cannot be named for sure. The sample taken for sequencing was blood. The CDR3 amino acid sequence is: CASSRLYGYTF. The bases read TGTGCCAGCAGCCGCCTCTATGGCTACACCTTC.